This paragraph reports one T cell receptor (beta chain). Sequencing was performed with immunoSEQ multiplex PCR; in TCRdb, only in-frame clones are kept and a portion is missing. Of 500,000 to 550,000 clones detected, 75% to 80% appear once; the ten largest clones hold about 0.013%. V lost 7 bases, J lost 10 bases, and 7 bases stayed unmatched. CDR3 length equals 13 residues. Germline V gene sequence: CDR1 LNHDA, CDR2 SQIVND (reference sequence). The data are from a study of shared T cell receptors in the human thymus. The same specimen was also included in a second study, on human thymus T cells.

V and J are TRBV19 and TRBJ1-4; 9 positions agree with TRBD1. The sequence came from a boy in the first two years of life with a congenital heart defect. The sequenced material came from thymocytes. This chain's CDR3 is CASTDRGDGKLFF. The CDR3 nucleotides are TGTGCCAGTACGGACAGGGGCGATGGAAAACTGTTTTTT.